Below are 6 T cell receptor beta chains sequenced from a single sample in a study of cytomegalovirus exposure and HLA in healthy donors. In the PCR, 60 Vbeta and 13 Jbeta primers were used. Assay: immunoSEQ multiplex PCR; the TCRdb copy retains only in-frame clones and omits some. Of under 300,000 clones in the sample, approximately 80% were seen once. Sequenced material: PBMCs. The receptors stem from a woman in her sixties or seventies in good health and CMV-seropositive.

The chain uses TRBV6-5 and TRBJ2-7, with TRBD2 identical over 10 bases. V lost 5 bases to trimming and J lost 4 bases; unmatched junction nucleotides: 5. This CDR3 comprises 14 residues. The germline V gene encodes CDR1 MNHEY and CDR2 SVGAGI. For the CDR3, the DNA is TGTGCCAGCAGTGAAAGTAGCGGGAGGTACGAGCAGTACTTC. Its translation is CASSESSGRYEQYF.

The chain has TRBV18 and TRBJ2-2; maybe TRBD1 (5 bases). The V and J ends lost 1 base and 4 bases respectively, with 7 bases between them. Germline CDR1 KGHSH, CDR2 LQKENI. The CDR3 consists of 14 residues. The CDR3 nucleotides read TGTGCCAGCTCACCACGACAGAGCACCGGGGAGCTGTTTTTT. This gives the protein CASSPRQSTGELFF.

This sequence joins TRBV18 and TRBJ2-1; no clear D. The CDR3 extends over 16 amino acids. V was trimmed by 3 bases and J by 5 bases, leaving 17 bases between them. Germline CDR1 reads KGHSH; CDR2 reads LQKENI. The CDR3 DNA reads as TGTGCCAGCTCACCGTCTCGCGGTGGTGGAAACAATGAGCAGTTCTTC. Its protein product is CASSPSRGGGNNEQFF. Full variable domain (outside the CDR3, taken from reference TRBV18 and TRBJ2-1): NAGVMQNPRHLVRRRGQEARLRCSPMKGHSHVYWYRQLPEEGLKFMVYLQKENIIDESGMPKERFSAEFPKEGPSILRIQQVVRGDSAAYFCASSPSRGGGNNEQFFGPGTRLTVL.

This rearrangement joins TRBV5-4 to TRBJ2-7; D possibly corresponds to TRBD1 (5 bases). V lost 2 bases and J lost 3, with 9 bases in between. CDR3 length: 13 residues. Germline CDR1 reads SGHNT; CDR2 reads YYREEE (reference sequence). As DNA, the CDR3 is TGTGCCAGCAGCTTATCCCAGGGCTACGAGCAGTACTTC. Protein sequence: CASSLSQGYEQYF.

The chain has TRBV5-4 and TRBJ1-1; no reliable D call. Germline V gene data show CDR1 as SGHNT and CDR2 as YYREEE (reference sequence). This CDR3 has 14 residues. V lost 3 bases and J lost 4, with 13 bases in between. CDR3 DNA sequence: TGTGCCAGCAGCTCGGAGAGGGCCGGCACTGAAGCTTTCTTT. Amino acid sequence: CASSSERAGTEAFF.

The chain carries TRBV5-4 and TRBJ2-7; D ambiguous. This CDR3 region has 13 residues. Between the trimmed V and J ends, which lost 1 base and 1 base, there was a span of 6 bases. Germline V gene sequence: CDR1 SGHNT, CDR2 YYREEE (reference sequence). The CDR3 sequence is CASSLHRSYEQYF. The CDR3 coding sequence is TGTGCCAGCAGCTTGCACAGATCCTACGAGCAGTACTTC.